The clone carrying this TCR beta chain appeared a single time. TCRdb keeps only in-frame clones here, not all; method: immunoSEQ multiplex PCR. Of tens of thousands of clones in the sample, around 90% were seen once. This CDR3 contains 15 residues. Germline V gives CDR1 SNHLY, CDR2 FYNNEI. With V trimmed by 6 bases and J by 7 bases, 10 bases remained unmatched. The data stem from a study of blood T cell repertoires in COVID-19. At the level of the study: There were acute and convalescent COVID-19 samples, and they came from the United States, Italy and Spain. Sources were T cells, B-cell-depleted T cells, or PBMCs; the material itself was cDNA or gDNA.

The Seattle patients joined while their infection was active and were tracked longitudinally afterward. This clonotype was sampled from a man between 60 and 75 years old with COVID-19, enrolled during active disease. V usage is TRBV2 and J usage is TRBJ2-1; TRBD2 matches at 9 bases. The sample comprised peripheral blood. The CDR3 loop is CASRSQSGRWNEQFF. CDR3 nucleotide sequence: TGTGCCAGCAGATCACAAAGCGGGAGGTGGAATGAGCAGTTCTTC.